One T cell receptor (beta chain) is described in this entry. What it binds is not known. This entry belongs to a study of T cells in Graves' hyperthyroidism and ophthalmopathy. The authors took PBMCs from 10 ml fresh peripheral blood. Study-level findings and limits: Blood also contained most expanded thyroid clonotypes above 0.001. A median approximately 6.5 months before onset, the model predicted ophthalmopathy.

The investigators amplified TCR beta CDR3 regions from RNA transcripts. Primed by the HTBI set, a first-round RT-PCR was run on the TCR CDR3. Using its own MiXCR run on the multiplex PCR reads, TCRdb lists one record per CDR3 protein. The table lists fewer than 850,000 distinct CDR3 sequences, 15% to 20% of them singletons. The CDR3 consists of 16 residues. Germline V lookup: CDR1 LGHNA, CDR2 YSLEER. Germline trimming cut 0 bases from V and 7 bases from J; bases unmatched to any gene: 7. Sequences were obtained from blood. This clonotype was obtained from a man aged 45 to 65 with Graves' hyperthyroidism. The chain employs TRBV4-3 and TRBJ2-1, with 9 positions matching TRBD2. This chain's CDR3 is CASSQEGGSGSNEQFF. The CDR3 DNA reads as TGCGCCAGCAGCCAAGAGGGTGGTAGCGGGAGTAATGAGCAGTTCTTC.